Following are 29 T cell receptor beta chains from one sample sequenced in a study of sequential checkpoint blockade in melanoma (dated by TCRdb to the late 2010s). Libraries were built with the immunoSEQ multiplex PCR assay. TCRdb limited this immuneACCESS table to in-frame rearrangements with V and J called. A share of clones is missing; checked studies link under half to unresolved V genes, and the rest is unexplained. This sample holds about 11,000 clones; less than 80% were observed only once. The ten largest clonotypes hold approximately 10% of the sample. Explained via the paper, the treatment or condition label denotes: randomized to nivolumab then ipilimumab (arm A) or the reverse (arm B). Specimen: CD8+ T cells sorted from blood (inferred from file names), collected from a patient given nivolumab and ipilimumab in sequence. These receptors were obtained from a human donor with melanoma.

This clone was picked up a small number of times. The chain is built from TRBV7-9 and TRBJ1-6; 9 positions match TRBD1. Germline loops: CDR1 SEHNR, CDR2 FQNEAQ (reference sequence). CDR3 length: 14 amino acids. Unmatched junction bases numbered 5, after V lost 6 bases and J lost 8 bases. In nucleotides, the CDR3 is TGTGCCAGCAGACCGGGACAGGGCGATTCACCCCTCCACTTT. This sequence encodes CASRPGQGDSPLHF.

CDR3 region: CASSEPRLASYEQYF. The CDR3 DNA follows: TGTGCCAGCAGTGAACCGAGACTAGCATCCTACGAGCAGTACTTC. This chain links TRBV2 with TRBJ2-7; 7 bases align to TRBD2. Germline values: CDR1 SNHLY, CDR2 FYNNEI. The V segment lost 2 bases and the J segment 1 base; nucleotides outside the gene matches: 5. CDR3 length equals 15 residues.

V and J are TRBV13 and TRBJ2-5; D is unclear. Near its end, the DNA agrees better with TRBJ2-7, so the J call may be wrong. CDR3 size: 12 residues. Per the germline V gene, CDR1 is PRHDT and CDR2 is FYEKMQ (reference sequence). The CDR3 nucleotides are TGTGCCAGCAGCTACTCCGGTTACGAGCAGTACTTC. Its translation is CASSYSGYEQYF.

This chain joins TRBV28 and TRBJ2-3, with 10 positions matching TRBD2. CDR3 length equals 17 residues. The V and J ends lost 5 bases and 6 bases, in that order; junction bases with no gene match: 14. Germline-derived CDR1 and CDR2 are MDHEN and SYDVKM. In nucleotides, the CDR3 is TGTGCCAGCAGTCTCAACCGACAGCGGGAGGGCCTTGATACGCAGTATTTT. It encodes CASSLNRQREGLDTQYF.

V is TRBV18 and J is TRBJ1-1; D is perhaps TRBD1 (5 bases). The CDR3 covers 13 residues. CDR1 KGHSH and CDR2 LQKENI come from the germline V gene. V gave up 3 bases and J gave up 8 bases, with 13 bases separating them. CDR3 residues: CASSPGGTIEAFF. The CDR3 region has the DNA TGTGCCAGCTCACCTGGAGGGACGATAGAAGCTTTCTTT.

V gene TRBV4-1 combines with J gene TRBJ2-1; 7 nucleotides match TRBD2. V shed 2 bases, J shed 10 bases, and the junction held 8 bases outside the gene matches. The CDR3 totals 14 residues. The germline V gene has CDR1 MGHRA and CDR2 YSYEKL. The DNA of the CDR3 is TGCGCCAGCAGCCAAAAAGGGAGGGTCGGAGAGCAGTTCTTC. It encodes CASSQKGRVGEQFF.

Here the CDR3 reads CASSSEAEANYGYTF. CDR3 bases: TGTGCCAGCAGCTCGGAGGCGGAAGCTAACTATGGCTACACCTTC. This chain joins TRBV9 and TRBJ1-2; D remains unclear. Germline CDR1 and CDR2: SGDLS and YYNGEE. The CDR3 consists of 15 residues. The V end lost 4 bases, the J end lost 0 bases, and 13 bases lay between the germline ends.

This clone has just a few counts. The J gene is TRBJ1-4, the V gene TRBV19, with D tentatively TRBD1 (5 bases). The V gene's germline CDR1 is LNHDA and CDR2 SQIVND (reference sequence). The V and J ends lost 3 bases and 4 bases respectively, with 9 bases between them. The CDR3 spans 14 residues. CDR3: CASSIRQGNEKLFF. The CDR3 coding sequence is TGTGCCAGTAGTATTCGGCAGGGTAATGAAAAACTGTTTTTT.

V and J are TRBV6-5 and TRBJ2-5; a possible D gene is TRBD1 (7 bases). CDR1 and CDR2 (germline): MNHEY, SVGAGI. The V and J ends lost 4 bases and 2 bases respectively, with 14 bases between them. This CDR3 comprises 15 residues. The CDR3 spells CASSSLSGGQETQYF. For the CDR3, the DNA is TGTGCCAGCAGTTCCCTCTCAGGGGGGCAAGAGACCCAGTACTTC.

This chain links TRBV4-1 with TRBJ2-7; D not resolved. Trimming cost V 1 base and J 0 bases, with 4 bases left between them. The CDR3 runs to 13 residues. The germline gives CDR1 MGHRA, CDR2 YSYEKL. The DNA for the CDR3 is TGCGCCAGCAGCCAAGCGTTCTCCTACGAGCAGTACTTC. Translating gives CASSQAFSYEQYF.

The gene calls are TRBV30 and TRBJ1-3; 7 bases match TRBD1. The CDR3 sequence is 11 residues long. The junction had 3 bases not matched to a gene; V was cut back by 5 bases and J by 8 bases. Germline CDR1 GTSNPN, CDR2 SVGIG (reference sequence). The CDR3 nucleotides are TGTGCCTGGGACAGGGAGTACACCATATATTTT. Translating it yields CAWDREYTIYF.

V gene TRBV6-1 combines with J gene TRBJ2-7, with 7 bases matching TRBD2. The CDR3 is made up of 15 amino acids. V trimming: 2 bases; J trimming: 6 bases; junction bases outside the gene matches: 10. Germline lookup yields CDR1 MNHNS and CDR2 SASEGT. As DNA, the CDR3 is TGTGCCAGCAGTGAATTGGGAGGGATGACCAGCGAGCAGTACTTC. Its protein is CASSELGGMTSEQYF.

For this clone: In the same sample, other DNA sequences code for this CDR3. This chain uses TRBV9 with TRBJ2-7; 13 bases are a match to TRBD2. Germline assignment: CDR1 SGDLS and CDR2 YYNGEE. J lost 4 bases, V lost 3 bases, and 7 bases had no gene match. The CDR3 is made up of 16 amino acids. DNA for the CDR3: TGTGCCAGCAGCGCCGGACTAGCGGGAGTGGGGTACGAGCAGTACTTC. It yields the protein CASSAGLAGVGYEQYF.

The CDR3 region is CASSPRGEIDGYTF. CDR3 bases: TGTGCCAGCAGTCCCAGGGGTGAGATTGATGGCTACACCTTC. The chain is built from TRBV6-5 and TRBJ1-2; D is possibly TRBD1 (6 bases). Trimming pared 5 bases from V and 6 bases from J, leaving 16 bases between. The CDR3 extends over 14 amino acids. The germline CDR1 and CDR2 sequences are MNHEY and SVGAGI.

This chain connects TRBV9 to TRBJ1-2, with a possible D match to TRBD1 (6 bases). Looked up from germline, CDR1 is SGDLS and CDR2 is YYNGEE. CDR3 length: 17 amino acids. Trimming shortened V by 2 bases and J by 4 bases, and 21 bases separated the two germline ends. DNA of the CDR3: TGTGCCAGCAGCGTTTCAGGGGAATTGCATTATGGCTATGGCTACACCTTC. It encodes CASSVSGELHYGYGYTF.

This chain connects TRBV6-5 to TRBJ2-5; the D is unclear. Between the trimmed V and J ends, which lost 2 bases and 1 base, there was a span of 5 bases. Germline CDR1 is MNHEY and CDR2 is SVGAGI. The CDR3 length is 13 residues. The CDR3, as DNA: TGTGCCAGCAGTTACGTCGTCCAAGAGACCCAGTACTTC. This gives the protein CASSYVVQETQYF.

The V and J genes are TRBV5-1 and TRBJ2-1, with 9 nucleotides matching TRBD2. CDR3 length equals 23 residues. Per the germline V gene, CDR1 is SGHRS and CDR2 is YFSETQ. With 4 bases clipped from V and 6 bases from J, the junction kept 32 bases outside the gene matches. The CDR3 is CASSLDIRTGLLGSSGKLNEQFF. In nucleotides, the CDR3 is TGCGCCAGCAGCCTAGATATCCGGACAGGTCTACTCGGGTCTAGCGGGAAGCTCAATGAGCAGTTCTTC.

The V call is TRBV5-6, the J call TRBJ1-5; tentatively, D is TRBD1 (5 bases). The ends were cut back, 2 bases at V and 2 bases at J, with 11 bases in the middle. The CDR3 runs 15 residues. The germline V gene has CDR1 SGHDT and CDR2 YYEEEE. CDR3 in DNA: TGTGCCAGCAGCTTTGGTACAGGCGGCAATCAGCCCCAGCATTTT. It translates to CASSFGTGGNQPQHF.

CDR3 protein: CSVEVGGGLFF. The CDR3 DNA reads TGCAGCGTTGAAGTCGGCGGGGGGCTGTTTTTT. V gene TRBV29-1 combines with J gene TRBJ1-4, with D possibly being TRBD1 (5 bases). Germline V gene sequence: CDR1 SQVTM, CDR2 ANQGSEA. This CDR3 comprises 11 residues. V dropped 1 base and J dropped 14 bases, with 11 bases sitting between them.

The chain couples TRBV7-9 to TRBJ1-1; D unresolved. Germline lookup yields CDR1 SEHNR and CDR2 FQNEAQ (reference sequence). This CDR3 region has 12 residues. V dropped 10 bases and J dropped 1 base, with 10 bases sitting between them. The CDR3 here is CAILDWNTEAFF. CDR3 DNA: TGTGCCATCCTGGACTGGAACACTGAAGCTTTCTTT.

The chain couples TRBV4-2 to TRBJ2-7; no clear D. The CDR3 is made up of 13 amino acids. V lost 1 base and J 0 bases, leaving 4 bases between the germline ends. Germline CDR1 reads LGHNA; CDR2 reads YNFKEQ. The CDR3 coding sequence is TGTGCCAGCAGCCAAGCGTTCTCCTACGAGCAGTACTTC. Translation: CASSQAFSYEQYF.

This chain uses TRBV5-1 with TRBJ2-7, with TRBD2 matching over 8 bases. The CDR3 has 15 residues. The ends lost 0 bases at V and 4 bases at J; junction bases unmatched: 6. Germline CDR1 SGHRS, CDR2 YFSETQ. CDR3 protein: CASSLGAGDLYEQYF. CDR3 DNA sequence: TGCGCCAGCAGCTTGGGAGCGGGAGACCTATACGAGCAGTACTTC. Filled out from reference TRBV5-1 and TRBJ2-7, the complete variable domain reads KAGVTQTPRYLIKTRGQQVTLSCSPISGHRSVSWYQQTPGQGLQFLFEYFSETQRNKGNFPGRFSGRQFSNSRSEMNVSTLELGDSALYLCASSLGAGDLYEQYFGPGTRLTVT.

This clone has more than one count but fewer than ten. The V call is TRBV5-1, the J call TRBJ2-1; D uncertain. V lost 6 bases and J lost 5, with 9 bases in between. Germline values: CDR1 SGHRS, CDR2 YFSETQ. The CDR3 consists of 12 residues. The CDR3 DNA follows: TGCGCCAGCAATTTTCTTGACAATGAGCAGTTCTTC. Its translation: CASNFLDNEQFF.

The rearrangement joins TRBV6-5 to TRBJ1-1; the D is unclear. V shed 5 bases and J shed 4 bases, with 11 bases lying between them. CDR3 size: 13 residues. CDR1 MNHEY and CDR2 SVGAGI come from the germline V gene. The CDR3 spells CASSEGGLTEAFF. The CDR3 DNA follows: TGTGCCAGCAGTGAAGGCGGCCTCACTGAAGCTTTCTTT.

V usage is TRBV28 and J usage is TRBJ2-7; the D is unclear. The CDR3 covers 13 residues. Trimming pared 3 bases from V and 5 bases from J, leaving 11 bases between. The germline V gene has CDR1 MDHEN and CDR2 SYDVKM. CDR3 nucleotide sequence: TGTGCCAGCAGTTTGTCCGACTCGGACGAGCAGTACTTC. It yields the protein CASSLSDSDEQYF.

The J gene is TRBJ2-1, the V gene TRBV11-1; 7 nucleotides match TRBD1. The CDR3 contains 17 residues. V lost 1 base, J lost 0 bases, and 6 bases stayed unmatched. Germline V CDR1 and CDR2: SGHAT, FQDESV (reference sequence). The CDR3, as DNA: TGTGCCAGCAGCTTAGTGGTCAGGGGGAGCTCCTACAATGAGCAGTTCTTC. It codes for CASSLVVRGSSYNEQFF.

This clone was picked up a small number of times. This chain joins TRBV2 and TRBJ2-1; 12 bases map to TRBD2. CDR1 and CDR2 (germline): SNHLY, FYNNEI. V was pared by 3 bases and J by 7 bases, with 7 bases of the junction left unmatched. The CDR3 totals 16 residues. The CDR3 reads CASSDSVTSGGNEQFF. The CDR3, as DNA: TGTGCCAGCAGTGATTCTGTGACTAGCGGGGGTAATGAGCAGTTCTTC.

This rearrangement joins TRBV7-8 to TRBJ1-1, with 10 bases aligning to TRBD1. The CDR3 spans 14 residues. The germline V gene has CDR1 SGHVS and CDR2 FQNEAQ. After removal of 7 bases from V and 4 bases from J, the junction contained 6 bases not matched to a gene. The CDR3 nucleotides read TGTGCCAGCATCCCGGACAGGGGGGGCACTGAAGCTTTCTTT. Its translation is CASIPDRGGTEAFF.

The rearrangement links TRBV2 to TRBJ2-7; D unresolved. Germline assignment: CDR1 SNHLY and CDR2 FYNNEI. Trimming pared 1 base from V and 0 bases from J, leaving 10 bases between. There are 15 residues in the CDR3. CDR3 loop: CASSEGVGNSYEQYF. DNA of the CDR3: TGTGCCAGCAGTGAAGGGGTGGGCAACTCCTACGAGCAGTACTTC.